The present TCR beta chain was sequenced within a study of breast tumors, draining lymph nodes, adjacent tissues. This clonotype was recorded at least ten times. The antigen is not known. V was cut by 2 bases and J by 1 base, with 13 bases left in between. Germline CDR1 SGHDT, CDR2 YYEEEE. This CDR3 is built from 16 residues. Axillary draining lymph nodes of breast cancer patients supplied the node samples. Study-wide points: The lymph node origin of tumor T cells was framed as consistent with a hypothesis, not demonstrated. Luminal-like breast cancer showed significantly higher tumor–nontumor repertoire similarity than basal-like.

TCRdb re-derived calls from the multiplex PCR reads in MiXCR, one entry per CDR3 protein. The data show 200,000 or so distinct CDR3 sequences, roughly 31% seen once. Sequencing was done on a sample of axillary lymph node tissue. The clonotype originates from a female donor with breast cancer. Some clones in this sample may be carry-over from other donors' samples. V usage is TRBV5-6 and J usage is TRBJ1-5; D gene unclear. The CDR3 DNA reads as TGTGCCAGCAGCTTAGGGCCCCCCGTGAGCAATCAGCCCCAGCATTTT. This translates into CASSLGPPVSNQPQHF.